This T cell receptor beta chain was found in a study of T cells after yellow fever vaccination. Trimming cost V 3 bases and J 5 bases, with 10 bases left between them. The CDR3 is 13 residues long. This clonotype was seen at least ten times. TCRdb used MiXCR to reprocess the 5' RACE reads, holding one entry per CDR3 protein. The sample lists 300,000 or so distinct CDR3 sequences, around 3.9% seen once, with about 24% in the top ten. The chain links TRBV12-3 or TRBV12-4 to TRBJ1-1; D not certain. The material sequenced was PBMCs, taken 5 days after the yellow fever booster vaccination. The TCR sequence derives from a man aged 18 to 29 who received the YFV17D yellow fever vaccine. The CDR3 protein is CASSLDRWTEAFF. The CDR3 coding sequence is TGTGCCAGCAGTTTGGACCGGTGGACTGAAGCTTTCTTT.